Listed here are 7 T cell receptor beta chains from one sample, sequenced in a study of T cells in women clearing cervical HPV infection. Repertoires were generated with immunoSEQ multiplex PCR, while TCRdb's copy carries only in-frame clones and drops some. The sample table sets out 18,000 or so clones. The specimen sequenced was blood buffy coat. The receptors stem from a woman aged 18 to 75 with a cervical HPV16 infection that either progressed to CIN3+ or cleared (not recorded which).

Details on this clone: Read data end 3 residues before the CDR3 end; the end is taken from the germline J gene. The V gene is TRBV4-1, the J gene TRBJ1-3; TRBD1 is a possible D gene (5 bases). CDR1 MGHRA and CDR2 YSYEKL come from the germline V gene. Trimming stripped 0 bases from V and 4 bases from J, with 13 bases between. The CDR3 covers 16 residues. Partial CDR3 DNA: TGCGCCAGCAGCCAAGATCACAGGACGTACGGAAACACC. It encodes CASSQDHRTYGNT. The complete CDR3 protein is CASSQDHRTYGNTIYF.

As to this clone: The read ends 3 residues early relative to the CDR3; the germline J gene fills the gap. The chain carries TRBV19 and TRBJ2-3, with 12 bases lining up with TRBD1. From germline, CDR1 is LNHDA and CDR2 SQIVND (reference sequence). This CDR3 has 16 amino acids. The V segment lost 2 bases and the J segment 5 bases; nucleotides outside the gene matches: 5. The CDR3 bases that were read are TGTGCCAGTAGTATAAACCGGGACAGGGGGCGAGATACG. Its translation: CASSINRDRGRDT. The CDR3, in full, reads CASSINRDRGRDTQYF. Full variable domain (missing parts from reference TRBV19 and TRBJ2-3): DGGITQSPKYLFRKEGQNVTLSCEQNLNHDAMYWYRQDPGQGLRLIYYSQIVNDFQKGDIAEGYSVSREKKESFPLTVTSAQKNPTAFYLCASSINRDRGRDTQYFGPGTRLTVL.

In the case of this clone: The CDR3 end is not reached by the read, which stops 3 residues before it; the germline J gene fills it in. The chain uses TRBV20-1 and TRBJ2-7; 7 positions agree with TRBD1. Germline V gene lookup returns CDR1 DFQATT and CDR2 SNEGSKA (reference sequence). The CDR3 has 14 amino acids. J was trimmed by 3 bases and V by 6 bases; bases with no gene match: 11. The sequenced part of the CDR3 DNA is TGCAGTGCCACCCGACAGGGACGGGACTACGAG. Protein product: CSATRQGRDYE. The whole CDR3 sequence is CSATRQGRDYEQYF.

On this clone itself: The missing CDR3 end, 3 residues past where the read stops, is filled in from the germline J gene. The chain recombines TRBV6-2 or TRBV6-3 with TRBJ1-2; the match to TRBD1 covers 8 bases. Germline trimming cut 6 bases from V and 5 bases from J; bases unmatched to any gene: 8. CDR1 and CDR2 (germline): MNHEY, SVGEGT. CDR3 length equals 14 residues. The DNA read from the CDR3 is TGTGCCAGCAGAACACAGGGACAGGTTTATGGC. It encodes CASRTQGQVYG. The entire CDR3 protein reads CASRTQGQVYGYTF.

Concerning this clone itself: The CDR3 goes on 3 residues after the read ends, and that part is filled in from the germline J gene. This chain joins TRBV2 and TRBJ2-7, with TRBD2 matching over 8 bases. The CDR3 is 12 amino acids. V shed 8 bases, J shed 6 bases, and the junction held 6 bases outside the gene matches. CDR1 SNHLY and CDR2 FYNNEI come from the germline V gene. The part of the CDR3 DNA that was read is TGTGCCAGCCTAGGACTAGCCGGCGAG. Protein product: CASLGLAGE. The whole CDR3 region reads CASLGLAGEQYF.

On this clone itself: Sequencing ends 3 residues short of the CDR3 end; the germline J gene provides the rest. V gene TRBV28 combines with J gene TRBJ1-5; D possibly corresponds to TRBD1 (6 bases). This CDR3 comprises 16 residues. Germline loops: CDR1 MDHEN, CDR2 SYDVKM. V lost 5 bases and J 1 base, leaving 15 bases between the germline ends. The CDR3: CASSPRGIWSNQPQHF. The DNA read from the CDR3 is TGTGCCAGCAGTCCCAGGGGCATTTGGAGCAATCAGCCC.

About this clone: The read terminates 3 residues before the CDR3 end, so the remaining end is supplied by the germline J gene. This sequence joins TRBV2 and TRBJ2-1; no reliable D call. Trimming removed 3 bases from V and 5 bases from J, with 20 bases in between. This CDR3 is built from 17 residues. CDR1 and CDR2 from the germline V gene are SNHLY and FYNNEI. The chain's CDR3 is CASSDLFAEDADNEQFF. CDR3 DNA (partial): TGTGCCAGCAGTGACCTTTTCGCAGAAGATGCCGACAATGAG.